This TCR beta chain was captured in a study of CD8+CD57+ T cells in acquired aplastic anemia. About the research overall: Recorded DNA amounts for sorted CD4+ and CD8+ cells had an average of around 3.4 ug.

Looked up from germline, CDR1 is DFQATT and CDR2 is SNEGSKA (reference sequence). Germline trimming cut 3 bases from V and 15 bases from J; bases unmatched to any gene: 5. The length of the CDR3 is 10 residues. The study profiled TCR beta VDJ and CDR3 using genomic DNA as template. TCRdb re-called the reads through MiXCR, storing one row per CDR3 protein. The data hold about 180,000 distinct CDR3 sequences, with less than 65% observed a single time. On this clonotype itself: What it recognizes is unknown.

Study-wide results and caveats: Patients versus controls showed no significant CD8+ Simpson's diversity difference. Both patients and controls carried the same twenty-nine CD8+ CDR3 sequences.

All patients picked for sequencing had shown, by flow cytometry, an expansion of CD8+CD57+ cells. By the time of blood sampling, patients had still received no therapy. This TCR derives from a human donor with aplastic anemia. Sequenced input: sorted CD4+, CD8+, or CD8+CD57+ T cells (not recorded which) from PBMCs. The chain is built from TRBV20-1 and TRBJ2-3; 8 bases fit TRBD2. For the CDR3, the DNA is TGCAGTGCTAGCCCTAGCGGGCATTATTTT. It translates to CSASPSGHYF.